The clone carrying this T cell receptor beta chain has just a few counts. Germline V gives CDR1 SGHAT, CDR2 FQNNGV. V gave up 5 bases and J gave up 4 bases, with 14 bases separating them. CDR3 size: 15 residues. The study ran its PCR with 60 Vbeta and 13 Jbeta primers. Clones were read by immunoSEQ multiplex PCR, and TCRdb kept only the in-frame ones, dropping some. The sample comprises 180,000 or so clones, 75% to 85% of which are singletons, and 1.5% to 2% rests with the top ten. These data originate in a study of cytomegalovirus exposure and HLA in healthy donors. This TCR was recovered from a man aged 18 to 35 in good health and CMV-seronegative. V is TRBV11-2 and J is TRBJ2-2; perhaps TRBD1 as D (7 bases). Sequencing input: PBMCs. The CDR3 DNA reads TGTGCCAGCAGCCCACAGGGGAGGTCCACCGGGGAGCTGTTTTTT. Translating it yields CASSPQGRSTGELFF.